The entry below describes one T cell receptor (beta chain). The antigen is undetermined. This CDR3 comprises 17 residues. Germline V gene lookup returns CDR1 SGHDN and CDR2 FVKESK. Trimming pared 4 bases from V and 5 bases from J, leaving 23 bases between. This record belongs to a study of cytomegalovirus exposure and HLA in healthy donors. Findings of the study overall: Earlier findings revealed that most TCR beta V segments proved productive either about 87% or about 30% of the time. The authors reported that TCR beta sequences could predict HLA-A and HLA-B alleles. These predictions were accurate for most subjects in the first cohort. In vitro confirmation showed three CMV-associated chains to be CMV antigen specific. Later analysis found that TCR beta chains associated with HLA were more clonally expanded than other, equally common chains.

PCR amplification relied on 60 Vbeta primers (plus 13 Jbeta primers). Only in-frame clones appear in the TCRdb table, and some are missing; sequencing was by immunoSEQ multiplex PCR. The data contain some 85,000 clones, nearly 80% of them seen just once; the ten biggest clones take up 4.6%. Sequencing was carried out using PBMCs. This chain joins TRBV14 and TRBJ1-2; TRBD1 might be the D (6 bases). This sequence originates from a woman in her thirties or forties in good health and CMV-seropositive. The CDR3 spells CASSPLGLQRRGYGYTF. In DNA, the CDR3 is TGTGCCAGCAGCCCACTGGGACTACAGCGAAGGGGGTATGGCTACACCTTC.